This T cell receptor (beta chain) was observed in a study of cytomegalovirus exposure and HLA in healthy donors. Study-level findings and limits: The study put some 150 TCR beta chains on its list as cytomegalovirus-associated.

V lost 6 bases and J 0 bases, leaving 17 bases between the germline ends. This CDR3 has 16 residues. It was healthy bone marrow donors who served as donors. It was with 60 Vbeta and 13 Jbeta primers that the PCR ran. Libraries were prepared by immunoSEQ multiplex PCR; TCRdb keeps only in-frame clonotypes and omits some of them. The profile shows about 140,000 clones, roughly 78% of them singletons. Comments on this clone: Its specificity is not known.

V is TRBV23-1 and J is TRBJ1-2; D is perhaps TRBD1 (6 bases). TRBV23-1 is an ORF, with its function uncertain. The sequenced sample consisted of PBMCs. The TCR sequence derives from a man younger than 40 in good health and CMV-seronegative. CDR3 sequence: CASSQLDSSPNYGYTF. The CDR3 DNA reads as TGCGCCAGCAGCCAACTGGACAGTTCCCCTAACTATGGCTACACCTTC.